Below, one T cell receptor beta chain is given with its context. The table lists this clonotype with many counts. What this receptor recognizes is not known. The junction shows a germline mismatch at one end, possibly a read error. Data came from an Illumina HiSeq 1500. TCRdb took the public reads, trimmed them with fastp at Q25, ran MiXCR for clone calling and kept in-frame beta chains. All rows with the same CDR3 protein become a single entry with the most common DNA and genes. The sample data list roughly 500,000 distinct CDR3 sequences, and 10% to 12% of these were observed just once. The leading ten clones occupy around 9.6% of the sample. This record belongs to a study of T cell repertoires in cytomegalovirus infection (dated by TCRdb to about 2019). Regarding the complete study: Donor HLA type was relevant to the analysis, as public TCR beta signatures indicated carriage of CMV infection together with the matching HLA type. Overall study outcomes, separate from this receptor: In the ex vivo response, HLA-C-restricted CMV-specific TCR beta clonotypes were dominant, and in two of eight donors the single most frequent clonotype came from this HLA-C-restricted group. Cumulative frequency of public TCR beta family members discriminated carriers of CMV infection plus the relevant HLA type in this cohort and an independent roughly 350-donor cohort.

Reading the germline V gene (reference sequence) gives CDR1 DFQATT and CDR2 SNEGSKA. Reading from cysteine to phenylalanine, the CDR3 counts 11 amino acids. Only the CDR3 DNA is retained, 33 bases long and in frame from the first base. In this chain, TRBV20-1 is recombined with TRBJ2-3; the D segment cannot be called with confidence. This clonotype was sampled from a human donor in good health (CMV status not recorded). Some clones in this sample may be carry-over from other donors' samples. Sequenced sample: PBMCs. The CDR3 is CSGRSTDTQYF. The base sequence is TGCAGTGGTAGAAGCACAGATACGCAGTATTTT.